The subject of this entry is one T cell receptor beta chain. Its antigen remains unknown. This entry is derived from a study of regulatory T cells in long-lasting Graves disease. Study results and caveats: Clonotypes that were public and shared totalled roughly 3,000 in persistent patients versus 966 in new patients.

To make TCR beta libraries, researchers used iRepertoire HTBI primers and Arm-PCR of CDR3 regions. Via MiXCR, TCRdb re-called the multiplex PCR reads, giving one row per CDR3 protein. The sample has about 350,000 distinct CDR3 sequences, 15% to 20% seen once. Per the germline V gene, CDR1 is SNHLY and CDR2 is FYNNEI. The CDR3 has 13 amino acids. V gave up 4 bases and J gave up 12 bases; unmatched junction bases: 9. Documented time point: newly diagnosed GD, antithyroid drugs for less than 3 months. RNA from PBMCs was the source of the TCR library. This same sample was also part of a study on T cells in Graves' hyperthyroidism and ophthalmopathy.

This specimen consisted of peripheral blood mononuclear cells (PBMCs), obtained at new diagnosis, from a patient treated with antithyroid drugs. This chain connects TRBV2 to TRBJ1-2; the match to TRBD1 covers 9 bases. This sequence was found in a woman aged 18 to 35 with Graves disease. CDR3 DNA sequence: TGTGCCAGCAGTGCAAGGCGAACAGGGGGCGACACCTTC. Protein sequence: CASSARRTGGDTF. The full variable domain, rest sourced from reference TRBV2 and TRBJ1-2, is EPEVTQTPSHQVTQMGQEVILRCVPISNHLYFYWYRQILGQKVEFLVSFYNNEISEKSEIFDDQFSVERPDGSNFTLKIRSTKLEDSAMYFCASSARRTGGDTFGSGTRLTVV.